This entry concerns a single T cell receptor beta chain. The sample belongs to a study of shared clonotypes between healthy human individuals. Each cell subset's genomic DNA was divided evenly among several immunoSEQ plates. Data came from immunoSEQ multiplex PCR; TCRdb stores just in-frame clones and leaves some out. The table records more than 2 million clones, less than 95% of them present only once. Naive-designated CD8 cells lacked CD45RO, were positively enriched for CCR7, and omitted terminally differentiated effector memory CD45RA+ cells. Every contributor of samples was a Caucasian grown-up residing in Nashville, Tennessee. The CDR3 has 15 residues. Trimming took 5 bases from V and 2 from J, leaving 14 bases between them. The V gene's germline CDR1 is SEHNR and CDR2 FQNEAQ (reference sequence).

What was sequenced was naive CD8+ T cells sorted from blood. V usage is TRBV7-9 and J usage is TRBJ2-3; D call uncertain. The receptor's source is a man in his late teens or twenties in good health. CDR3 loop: CASSTEDIFTDTQYF. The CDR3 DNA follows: TGTGCCAGCAGCACCGAAGACATTTTCACAGATACGCAGTATTTT.